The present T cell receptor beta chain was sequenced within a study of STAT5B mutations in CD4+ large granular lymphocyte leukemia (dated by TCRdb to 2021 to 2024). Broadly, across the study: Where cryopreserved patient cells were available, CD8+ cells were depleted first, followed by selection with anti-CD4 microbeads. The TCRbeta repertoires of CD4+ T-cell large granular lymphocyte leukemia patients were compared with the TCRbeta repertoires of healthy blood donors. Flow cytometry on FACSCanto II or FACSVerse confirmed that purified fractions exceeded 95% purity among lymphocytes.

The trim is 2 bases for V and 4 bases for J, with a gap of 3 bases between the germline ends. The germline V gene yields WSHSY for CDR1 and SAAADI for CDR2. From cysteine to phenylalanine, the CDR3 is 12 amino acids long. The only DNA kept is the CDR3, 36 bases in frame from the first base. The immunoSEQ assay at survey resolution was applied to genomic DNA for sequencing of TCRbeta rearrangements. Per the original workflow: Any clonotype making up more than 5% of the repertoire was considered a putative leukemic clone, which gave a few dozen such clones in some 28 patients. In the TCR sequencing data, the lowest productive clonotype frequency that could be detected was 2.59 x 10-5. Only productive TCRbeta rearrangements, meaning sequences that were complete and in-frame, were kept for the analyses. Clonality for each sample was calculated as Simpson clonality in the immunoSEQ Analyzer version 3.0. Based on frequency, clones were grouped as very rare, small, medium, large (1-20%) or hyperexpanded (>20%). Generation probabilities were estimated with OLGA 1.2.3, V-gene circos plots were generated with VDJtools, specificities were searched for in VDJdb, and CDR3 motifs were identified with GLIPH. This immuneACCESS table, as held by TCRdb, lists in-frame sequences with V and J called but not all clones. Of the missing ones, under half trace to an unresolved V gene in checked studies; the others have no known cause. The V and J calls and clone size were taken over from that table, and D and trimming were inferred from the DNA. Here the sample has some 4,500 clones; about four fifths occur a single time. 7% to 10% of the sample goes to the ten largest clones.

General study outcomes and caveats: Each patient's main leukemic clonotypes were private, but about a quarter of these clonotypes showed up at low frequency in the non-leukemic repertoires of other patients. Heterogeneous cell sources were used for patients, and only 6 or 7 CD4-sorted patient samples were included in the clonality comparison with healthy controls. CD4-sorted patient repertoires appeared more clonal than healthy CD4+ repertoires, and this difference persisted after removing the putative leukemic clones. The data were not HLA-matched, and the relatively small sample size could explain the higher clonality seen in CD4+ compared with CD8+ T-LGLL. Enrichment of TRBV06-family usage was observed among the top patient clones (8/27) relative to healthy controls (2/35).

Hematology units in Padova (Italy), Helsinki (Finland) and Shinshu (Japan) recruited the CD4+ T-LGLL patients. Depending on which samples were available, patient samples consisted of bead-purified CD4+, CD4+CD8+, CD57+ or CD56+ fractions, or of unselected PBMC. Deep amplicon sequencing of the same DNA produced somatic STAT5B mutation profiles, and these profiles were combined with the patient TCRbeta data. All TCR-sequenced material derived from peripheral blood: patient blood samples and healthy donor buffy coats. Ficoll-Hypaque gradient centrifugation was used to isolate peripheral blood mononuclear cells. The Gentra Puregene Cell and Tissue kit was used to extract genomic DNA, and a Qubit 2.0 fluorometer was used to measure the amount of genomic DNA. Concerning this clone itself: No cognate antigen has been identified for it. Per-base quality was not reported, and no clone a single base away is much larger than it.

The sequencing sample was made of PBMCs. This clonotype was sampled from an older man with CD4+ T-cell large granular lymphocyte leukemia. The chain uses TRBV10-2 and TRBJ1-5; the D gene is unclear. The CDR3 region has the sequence CASSERNQPQHF. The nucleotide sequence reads TGCGCCAGCAGTGAGAGAAATCAGCCCCAGCATTTT.